The clone carrying this T cell receptor beta chain has a count of ten or more. This CDR3 spans 13 amino acids. Germline values: CDR1 MNHNY, CDR2 SVGAGI (reference sequence). Trimming took 6 bases from V and 0 from J, leaving 6 bases between them. After constant-region reverse-primer amplification, full-length variable regions underwent semi-nested PCR with Nested Universal Primer A. TCRdb recomputed calls from the 5' RACE reads with MiXCR, one row per CDR3 protein. The sample has nearly 55,000 distinct CDR3 sequences, almost 25% seen once; the top ten hold about 3%. This TCR derives from a female donor with breast cancer. Sequences were obtained from tumor-infiltrating naive CD4+ T cells sorted from the breast tumor. Subset defined: naive CD4+ T cells, CD4+CD45RA+CD25-. This chain connects TRBV6-6 to TRBJ1-5; no definite D call. This chain's CDR3 is CASRDYSNQPQHF. The CDR3 coding sequence is TGTGCCAGCAGGGATTATAGCAATCAGCCCCAGCATTTT.